Here is one T cell receptor beta chain with its context. Time point given: pre-sensitization, week 0. Regarding treatment: therapeutic diphenylcyclopropenone sensitization with weekly scalp DPC. Sequencing started from total RNA isolated from unfractionated whole blood. From the RACE reads, TCRdb called clonotypes with MiXCR, one entry per CDR3 protein. The repertoire includes 150,000 to 200,000 distinct CDR3 sequences, roughly 30% of them detected once, and nearly 3% sits in the top ten. The entry originates in a study of human T cells and chemical hapten exposure. Study at large: Patients additionally received therapeutic doses of diphenylcyclopropenone on the scalp once a week, and this continued throughout the approximately 23-week study.

Germline CDR1 is SGHAT and CDR2 is FQNNGV. V was shortened by 2 bases and J by 3 bases, with 9 bases between the two germline ends. CDR3 size: 14 residues. The sample in question was whole blood, obtained in connection with sensitization to the hapten diphenylcyclopropenone (DPC). The chain links TRBV11-2 to TRBJ2-3, with D uncertain. The sequence was obtained from a woman in her twenties or thirties with alopecia areata. Some clones in this sample may be carry-over from other donors' samples. CDR3 in amino acids: CASSLRLATDTQYF. The CDR3 DNA sequence: TGTGCCAGCAGCTTACGATTGGCGACAGATACGCAGTATTTT.